One and the same sample provided the 3 T cell receptor beta chains below, sequenced in a study of blood T cells in healthy people across ages. PCR was performed a second time for roughly 7 to 11 cycles using a sample-barcoded 5' primer and a J-beta primer mix. TCRdb redid the calling of the 5' RACE reads with MiXCR, one entry per CDR3 protein. The data hold about 1,500,000 distinct CDR3 sequences, with 28% observed a single time. The specimen was blood. Source of these receptors: a woman aged 25 to 39 in good health.

As to this clonotype: The junction shows a germline mismatch at one end, possibly a read error. J is TRBJ1-1 and V is TRBV20-1; tentatively, D is TRBD1 (6 bases). The CDR3 runs 14 residues. CDR1 and CDR2 (germline): DFQATT, SNEGSKA (reference sequence). This CDR3 reads CSAQTGGGFTEVFF. The CDR3 DNA is TGCAGTGCTCAGACAGGCGGAGGGTTCACTGAAGTTTTCTTT.

V and J are TRBV5-1 and TRBJ1-6; tentatively, D is TRBD1 (5 bases). This CDR3 spans 17 amino acids. The germline V and J ends were trimmed by 0 bases and 7 bases, with 17 bases remaining between them. Looked up from germline, CDR1 is SGHRS and CDR2 is YFSETQ. CDR3 residues: CASSLDGGLPRNSPLHF. The DNA of the CDR3 is TGCGCCAGCAGCTTGGACGGGGGATTGCCACGAAATTCACCCCTCCACTTT.

This clonotype was seen at least ten times. Germline and junction disagree at one end, which may indicate a read error. The chain recombines TRBV5-1 with TRBJ2-1; TRBD2 matches at 7 bases. The germline V gene encodes CDR1 SGHRS and CDR2 YFSETQ. The CDR3 loop spans 16 amino acids. The CDR3 bases are TGTGCCAGCAGCCTAGAGGGCGGGAGCTCCTACAATGAGCAGTTCTTC. Its translation: CASSLEGGSSYNEQFF.